These T cell receptor beta chains were read from a single sample in a study of graft-versus-host responses after intestinal transplantation. No antigen has been identified for these receptors. Sequenced by immunoSEQ multiplex PCR; TCRdb stores in-frame clones only, minus some. This table has around 99,000 clones, around 90% appearing once. Here the sequenced sample was unstimulated CD4+ T cells sorted from spleen or lymph node cells, taken before transplant. The source is a human donor who was the organ donor for an intestinal transplant. CDR3s include the opening cysteine and the closing phenylalanine or tryptophan. A D gene is named only where the DNA matches it firmly. Some rows have no size entry. The others give once, few or many, or a class for an expanded clone.

>TRBJ2-1|.|15|.|TRBV18
CASSPGLTADNEQFF
TGTGCCAGCTCACCGGGACTTACAGCGGACAATGAGCAGTTCTTC
>TRBJ2-3|.|14|.|TRBV27
CASSLSSNTDTQYF
TGTGCCAGCAGTTTATCGTCTAATACAGATACGCAGTATTTT
>TRBJ2-5|.|12|.|TRBV29-1
CSATRVQETQYF
TGCAGCGCCACCCGGGTTCAAGAGACCCAGTACTTC
>TRBJ1-2|.|15|TRBD1|TRBV10-1
CASSSRQGEPYGYTF
TGCGCCAGCAGTTCCCGACAGGGCGAACCCTATGGCTACACCTTC
>TRBJ2-7|.|15|TRBD2|TRBV6-6
CASSPRGLGGGEQYF
TGTGCCAGCAGTCCCCGGGGACTAGGTGGGGGCGAGCAGTACTTC
>TRBJ2-3|.|15|.|TRBV7-9
CASSRTGARSDTQYF
TGTGCCAGCAGCCGTACTGGGGCCAGATCAGATACGCAGTATTTT
>TRBJ1-2|.|16|TRBD1|TRBV15
CATSRDLDRGQGGYTF
TGTGCCACCAGCAGAGATCTTGACAGGGGGCAAGGTGGCTACACCTTC
>TRBJ1-4|.|13|.|TRBV19
CASSLGPHEKLFF
TGTGCCAGTAGTTTGGGCCCGCACGAAAAACTGTTTTTT
>TRBJ2-5|.|16|TRBD1|TRBV6-1
CASSGRVIQGQETQYF
TGTGCCAGCAGTGGACGAGTAATACAGGGGCAAGAGACCCAGTACTTC
>TRBJ1-1|.|12|TRBD1|TRBV6-5
CARQGYPTEAFF
TGTGCCAGACAGGGGTATCCCACTGAAGCTTTCTTT
>TRBJ2-1|.|13|.|TRBV14
CASSRRVRDEQFF
TGTGCCAGCAGCCGGCGGGTGAGGGATGAGCAGTTCTTC
>TRBJ1-3|.|14|.|TRBV6-5
CASSYANSGNTIYF
TGTGCCAGCAGTTATGCGAACTCTGGAAACACCATATATTTT
>TRBJ1-2|few|12|.|TRBV6-5
CASSYSDGGYTF
TGTGCCAGCAGTTACTCGGACGGTGGCTACACCTTC
>TRBJ2-3|.|14|.|TRBV5-1
CASSTQVSSDTQYF
TGCGCCAGCAGCACGCAGGTTTCATCAGATACGCAGTATTTT
>TRBJ2-1|.|14|.|TRBV2
CAADPPLDRNEQFF
TGTGCCGCAGACCCCCCGCTAGACCGCAATGAGCAGTTCTTC
>TRBJ1-4|.|12|.|TRBV30
CAWTATNEKLFF
TGTGCCTGGACAGCAACTAATGAAAAACTGTTTTTT
>TRBJ2-7|.|15|TRBD1|TRBV7-6
CASSPGQGISYEQYF
TGTGCCAGCAGCCCAGGACAGGGAATATCCTACGAGCAGTACTTC
>TRBJ2-1|.|16|.|TRBV21-1
CASSEGLAGGYNEQFF
TGTGCCAGCAGCGAGGGACTAGCGGGAGGCTACAATGAGCAGTTCTTC
>TRBJ2-7|.|13|.|TRBV18
CASSPRDGYEQYF
TGTGCCAGCTCACCCAGAGACGGCTACGAGCAGTACTTC
>TRBJ2-7|.|15|TRBD1|TRBV12-5
CASGLGGTGSYEQYF
TGTGCTAGTGGTTTGGGGGGGACAGGCTCCTACGAGCAGTACTTC
>TRBJ2-7|once|14|.|TRBV28
CASTLTGSVYEQYF
TGTGCCAGCACCCTGACGGGGTCCGTCTACGAGCAGTACTTC
>TRBJ2-2|.|11|.|TRBV12-2
CASRLDRELFF
TGTGCAAGTCGCTTAGATAGGGAGCTGTTTTTT
>TRBJ2-2|.|13|.|TRBV2
CASSEGRDGELFF
TGTGCCAGCAGTGAAGGGAGAGACGGGGAGCTGTTTTTT
>TRBJ1-1|.|14|TRBD1|TRBV7-2
CASSPLQGATEAFF
TGTGCCAGCAGCCCATTACAGGGGGCCACTGAAGCTTTCTTT
>TRBJ2-3|.|17|.|TRBV12-2
CASRLAWERGHEDTQYF
TGTGCAAGTCGCTTAGCCTGGGAGCGGGGGCATGAGGATACGCAGTATTTT
>TRBJ1-1|.|13|.|TRBV10-2
CASSSTVGLGAFF
TGCGCCAGCAGCTCGACAGTGGGGTTGGGGGCTTTCTTT
>TRBJ2-1|.|18|TRBD2|TRBV12-5
CASGLGLQREGSYNEQFF
TGTGCTAGTGGTTTGGGATTACAGCGGGAGGGCTCCTACAATGAGCAGTTCTTC
>TRBJ2-7|.|16|TRBD1|TRBV7-9
CASTKRENRDRIWQYF
TGTGCCAGCACTAAAAGAGAGAACCGGGACAGGATTTGGCAGTACTTC
>TRBJ2-5|.|13|.|TRBV18
CASSPGNQETQYF
TGTGCCAGCTCACCAGGGAACCAAGAGACCCAGTACTTC
>TRBJ2-7|.|18|.|TRBV7-8
CASSLVVASFRVSYEQYF
TGTGCCAGCAGCTTAGTGGTTGCTAGCTTCAGGGTCTCCTACGAGCAGTACTTC
>TRBJ1-1|.|14|.|TRBV2
CASSEAQVGAEAFF
TGTGCCAGCAGTGAAGCTCAAGTCGGGGCTGAAGCTTTCTTT
>TRBJ2-1|.|14|.|TRBV18
CASSPTYRVNEQFF
TGTGCCAGCTCACCCACCTACAGAGTTAATGAGCAGTTCTTC
>TRBJ1-6|.|15|.|TRBV28
CASTSPDRYNSPLHF
TGTGCCAGCACCTCCCCGGACAGATATAATTCACCCCTCCACTTT
>TRBJ1-5|.|14|.|TRBV6-1
CASSDLADSGTQHF
TGTGCCAGCAGTGATCTGGCGGACTCTGGCACCCAGCATTTT
>TRBJ2-5|.|15|TRBD2|TRBV7-2
CASSWGSGVKETQYF
TGTGCCAGCAGCTGGGGTAGCGGGGTCAAAGAGACCCAGTACTTC
>TRBJ2-4|.|15|TRBD1|TRBV18
CASSSGQGIGNIQYF
TGTGCCAGCTCATCGGGACAGGGGATAGGGAACATTCAGTACTTC
>TRBJ2-1|.|14|.|TRBV5-4
CASSWLGEAGEQFF
TGTGCCAGCAGTTGGTTGGGGGAGGCGGGTGAGCAGTTCTTC
>TRBJ2-7|.|14|TRBD2|TRBV7-2
CASSPRLASYEQYF
TGTGCCAGCAGCCCGAGACTAGCGTCCTACGAGCAGTACTTC
>TRBJ1-2|.|15|TRBD1|TRBV4-2
CASSQETAGGYGYTF
TGTGCCAGCAGCCAAGAAACAGCAGGGGGCTACGGCTACACCTTC
>TRBJ2-7|once|11|.|TRBV19
CASSIGGEQYF
TGTGCCAGTAGTATAGGGGGCGAGCAGTACTTC
>TRBJ1-5|.|14|.|TRBV7-6
CASSLGAGWQPQHF
TGTGCCAGCAGCTTAGGTGCGGGCTGGCAGCCCCAGCATTTT
>TRBJ2-5|.|12|.|TRBV6-1
CASRVAQETQYF
TGTGCTAGCAGGGTAGCCCAAGAGACCCAGTACTTC
>TRBJ1-2|once|13|TRBD1|TRBV10-3
CAISAAGGYGYTF
TGTGCCATCAGTGCTGCAGGGGGCTATGGCTACACCTTC
>TRBJ2-3|.|14|.|TRBV19
CASSALPDGNTQYF
TGTGCCAGTAGTGCACTACCGGACGGCAATACGCAGTATTTT
>TRBJ2-1|.|11|.|TRBV20-1
CSAIRINEQFF
TGCAGTGCTATCCGTATCAATGAGCAGTTCTTC
>TRBJ1-1|once|16|.|TRBV9
CASSVAHNIMNTEAFF
TGTGCCAGCAGCGTAGCACATAATATCATGAACACTGAAGCTTTCTTT
>TRBJ2-5|once|14|.|TRBV2
CASSRDSQVGTQYF
TGTGCCAGCAGTCGGGACTCCCAAGTAGGGACCCAGTACTTC
>TRBJ1-3|.|14|.|TRBV5-1
CASSLRDSGNTIYF
TGCGCCAGCAGCTTGAGAGACTCTGGAAACACCATATATTTT
>TRBJ2-2|.|15|.|TRBV7-9
CASSLGGLNTGELFF
TGTGCCAGCAGCTTAGGGGGACTTAACACCGGGGAGCTGTTTTTT
>TRBJ2-7|.|13|.|TRBV5-1
CASSFGDSYEQYF
TGCGCCAGCAGCTTCGGCGACTCCTACGAGCAGTACTTC
>TRBJ1-6|.|14|.|TRBV7-2
CASSLGSYNSPLHF
TGTGCCAGCAGCTTAGGCTCCTATAATTCACCCCTCCACTTT
>TRBJ1-4|once|16|TRBD1|TRBV2
CASTPDRGRGGEKLFF
TGTGCCAGCACCCCGGACAGGGGGCGGGGTGGTGAAAAACTGTTTTTT
>TRBJ1-2|.|16|.|TRBV4-1
CASSRRAGSTNYGYTF
TGCGCCAGCAGCCGACGAGCAGGGTCAACTAACTATGGCTACACCTTC